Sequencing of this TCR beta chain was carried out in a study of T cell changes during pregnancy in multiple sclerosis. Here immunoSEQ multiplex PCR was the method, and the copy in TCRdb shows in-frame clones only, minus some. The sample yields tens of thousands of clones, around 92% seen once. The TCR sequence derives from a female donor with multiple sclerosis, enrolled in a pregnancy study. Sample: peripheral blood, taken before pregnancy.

The CDR3 sequence: CASSLARQGPDGYTF. CDR3 sequence (DNA): TGTGCCAGCAGCTTAGCCAGACAGGGTCCGGATGGCTACACCTTC. The chain is built from TRBV7-2 and TRBJ1-2; 7 positions agree with TRBD1. V trimming: 0 bases; J trimming: 6 bases; junction bases outside the gene matches: 7. Germline V lookup: CDR1 SGHTA, CDR2 FQGNSA. The CDR3 spans 15 residues.